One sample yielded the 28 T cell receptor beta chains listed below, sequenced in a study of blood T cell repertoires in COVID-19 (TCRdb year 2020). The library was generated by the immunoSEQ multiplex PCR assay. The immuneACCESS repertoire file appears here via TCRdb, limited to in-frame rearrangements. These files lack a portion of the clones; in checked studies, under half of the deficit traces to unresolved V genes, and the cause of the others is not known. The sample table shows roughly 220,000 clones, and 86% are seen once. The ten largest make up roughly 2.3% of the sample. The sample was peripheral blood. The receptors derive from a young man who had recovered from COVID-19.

CDR3 DNA: TGTGCCAGCAGTTACGACAGGGAAGCTTTCTTT. The encoded protein is CASSYDREAFF. The chain uses TRBV6-2 or TRBV6-3 and TRBJ1-1; maybe TRBD1 (6 bases). V lost 2 bases, J lost 8 bases, and 6 bases lay in between. Per germline, CDR1 MNHEY and CDR2 SVGEGT. The CDR3 is 11 residues long.

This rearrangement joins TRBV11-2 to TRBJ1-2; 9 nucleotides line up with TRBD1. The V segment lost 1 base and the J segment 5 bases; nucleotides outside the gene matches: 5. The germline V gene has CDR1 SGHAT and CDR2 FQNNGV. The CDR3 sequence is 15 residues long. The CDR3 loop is CASSLAGTGLYGYTF. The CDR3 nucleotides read TGTGCCAGCAGCTTAGCTGGGACAGGGCTGTATGGCTACACCTTC.

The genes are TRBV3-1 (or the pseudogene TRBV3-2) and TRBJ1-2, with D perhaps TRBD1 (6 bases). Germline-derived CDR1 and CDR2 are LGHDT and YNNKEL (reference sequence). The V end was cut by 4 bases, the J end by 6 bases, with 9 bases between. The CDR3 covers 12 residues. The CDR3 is CASSLRQDGYTF. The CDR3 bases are TGTGCCAGCAGCCTCCGACAGGATGGCTACACCTTC.

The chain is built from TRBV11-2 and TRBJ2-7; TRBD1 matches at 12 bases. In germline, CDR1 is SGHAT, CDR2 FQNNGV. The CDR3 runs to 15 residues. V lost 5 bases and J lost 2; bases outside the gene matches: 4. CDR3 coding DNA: TGTGCCAGCAGCCCGGGACAGGGGGCCACCTACGAGCAGTACTTC. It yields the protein CASSPGQGATYEQYF.

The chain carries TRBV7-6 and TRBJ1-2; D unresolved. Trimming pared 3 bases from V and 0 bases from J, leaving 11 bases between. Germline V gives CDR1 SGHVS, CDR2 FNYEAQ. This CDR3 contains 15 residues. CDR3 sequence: CASSFQPLANYGYTF. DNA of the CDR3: TGTGCCAGCAGCTTCCAACCGCTAGCTAACTATGGCTACACCTTC.

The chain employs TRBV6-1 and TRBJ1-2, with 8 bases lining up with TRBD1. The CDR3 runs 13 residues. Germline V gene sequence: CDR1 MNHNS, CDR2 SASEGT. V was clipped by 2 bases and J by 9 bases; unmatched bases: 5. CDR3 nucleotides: TGTGCCAGCAGTGAACAGGGGGCTAAGCGCTACACCTTC. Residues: CASSEQGAKRYTF.

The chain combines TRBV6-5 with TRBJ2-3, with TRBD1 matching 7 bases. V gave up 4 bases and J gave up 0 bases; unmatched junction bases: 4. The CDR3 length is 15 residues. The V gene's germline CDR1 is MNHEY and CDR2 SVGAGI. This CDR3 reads CASSSPGQSTDTQYF. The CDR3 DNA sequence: TGTGCCAGCAGTTCTCCGGGACAGAGCACAGATACGCAGTATTTT.

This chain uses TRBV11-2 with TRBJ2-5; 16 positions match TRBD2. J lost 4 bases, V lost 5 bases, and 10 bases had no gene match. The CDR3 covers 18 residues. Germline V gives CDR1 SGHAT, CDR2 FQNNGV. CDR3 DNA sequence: TGTGCCAGCAGCCCCGGGACTAGCGGGGGGGACGGTCGAGAGACCCAGTACTTC. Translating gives CASSPGTSGGDGRETQYF.

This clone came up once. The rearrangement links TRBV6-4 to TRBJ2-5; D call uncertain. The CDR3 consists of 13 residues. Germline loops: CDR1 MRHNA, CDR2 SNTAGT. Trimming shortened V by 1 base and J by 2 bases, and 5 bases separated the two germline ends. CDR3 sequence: CASSDFEQETQYF. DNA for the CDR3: TGTGCCAGCAGTGACTTTGAGCAAGAGACCCAGTACTTC.

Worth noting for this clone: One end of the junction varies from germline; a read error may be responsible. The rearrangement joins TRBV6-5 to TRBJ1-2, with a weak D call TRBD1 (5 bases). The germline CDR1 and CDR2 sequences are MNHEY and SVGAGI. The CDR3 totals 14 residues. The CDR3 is CASSDSGLGVGYTF. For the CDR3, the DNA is TGTGCCAGCAGTGACTCGGGACTGGGGGTCGGCTACACCTTC.

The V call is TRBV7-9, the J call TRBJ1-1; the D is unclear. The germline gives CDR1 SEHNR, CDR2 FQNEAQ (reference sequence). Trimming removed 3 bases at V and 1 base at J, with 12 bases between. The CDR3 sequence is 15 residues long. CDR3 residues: CASSLGGVANTEAFF. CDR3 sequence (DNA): TGTGCCAGCAGCTTGGGCGGGGTCGCGAACACTGAAGCTTTCTTT.

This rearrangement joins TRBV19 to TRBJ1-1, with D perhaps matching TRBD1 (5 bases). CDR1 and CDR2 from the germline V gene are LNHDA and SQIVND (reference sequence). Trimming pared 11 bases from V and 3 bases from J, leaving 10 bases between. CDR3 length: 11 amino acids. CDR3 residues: CASKGYTEAFF. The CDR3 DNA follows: TGTGCCTCTAAGGGGTACACTGAAGCTTTCTTT.

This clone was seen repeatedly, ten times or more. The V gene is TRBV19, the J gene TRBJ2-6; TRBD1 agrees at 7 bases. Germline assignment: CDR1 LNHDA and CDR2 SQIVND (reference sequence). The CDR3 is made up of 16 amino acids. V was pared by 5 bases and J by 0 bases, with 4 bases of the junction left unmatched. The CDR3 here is CASSATGSSGANVLTF. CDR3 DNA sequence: TGTGCCAGTAGTGCGACAGGGAGCTCTGGGGCCAACGTCCTGACTTTC.

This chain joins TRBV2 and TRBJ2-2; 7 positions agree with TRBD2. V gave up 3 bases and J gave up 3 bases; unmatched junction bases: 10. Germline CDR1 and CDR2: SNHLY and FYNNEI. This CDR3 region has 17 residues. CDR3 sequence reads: CASSDGPTSVDTGELFF. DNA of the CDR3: TGTGCCAGCAGTGATGGCCCCACTAGCGTCGACACCGGGGAGCTGTTTTTT.

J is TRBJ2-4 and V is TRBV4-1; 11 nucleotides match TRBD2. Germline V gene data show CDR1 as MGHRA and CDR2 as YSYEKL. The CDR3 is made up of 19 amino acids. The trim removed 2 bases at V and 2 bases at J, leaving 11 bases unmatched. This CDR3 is CASSQRTSGGRRPKNIQYF. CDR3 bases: TGCGCCAGCAGCCAAAGAACTAGCGGGGGTAGGAGGCCCAAAAACATTCAGTACTTC.

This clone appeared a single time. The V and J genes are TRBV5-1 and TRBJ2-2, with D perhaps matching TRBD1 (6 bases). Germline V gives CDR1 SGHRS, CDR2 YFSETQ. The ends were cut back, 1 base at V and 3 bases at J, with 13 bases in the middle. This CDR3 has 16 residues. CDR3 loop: CASSLSNRAHTGELFF. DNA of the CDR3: TGCGCCAGCAGCTTGTCTAACAGGGCGCACACCGGGGAGCTGTTTTTT.

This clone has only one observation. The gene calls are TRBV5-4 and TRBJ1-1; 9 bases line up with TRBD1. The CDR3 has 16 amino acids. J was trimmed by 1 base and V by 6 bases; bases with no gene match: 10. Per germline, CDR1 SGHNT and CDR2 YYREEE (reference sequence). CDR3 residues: CASKRGLGQGNTEAFF. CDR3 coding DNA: TGTGCCAGCAAGCGGGGTTTGGGACAGGGGAACACTGAAGCTTTCTTT.

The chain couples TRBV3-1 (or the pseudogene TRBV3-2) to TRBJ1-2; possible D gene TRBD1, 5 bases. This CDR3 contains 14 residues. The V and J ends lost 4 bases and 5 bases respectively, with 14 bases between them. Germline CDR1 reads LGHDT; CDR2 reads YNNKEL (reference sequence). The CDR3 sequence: CASSPAARTYGYTF. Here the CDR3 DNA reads TGTGCCAGCAGCCCCGCCGCGAGGACATATGGCTACACCTTC.

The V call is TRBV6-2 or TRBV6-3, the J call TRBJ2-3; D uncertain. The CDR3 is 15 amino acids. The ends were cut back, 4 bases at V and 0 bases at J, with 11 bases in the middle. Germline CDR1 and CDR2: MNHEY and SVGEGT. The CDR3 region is CASSLRLLSTDTQYF. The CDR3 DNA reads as TGTGCCAGCAGTTTGAGGCTATTAAGCACAGATACGCAGTATTTT.

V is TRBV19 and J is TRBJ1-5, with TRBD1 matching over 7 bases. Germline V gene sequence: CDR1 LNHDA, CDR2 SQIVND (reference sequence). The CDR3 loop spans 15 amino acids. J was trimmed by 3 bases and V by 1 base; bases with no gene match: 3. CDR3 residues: CASSIGQGANQPQHF. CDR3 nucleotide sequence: TGTGCCAGTAGTATAGGACAGGGTGCCAATCAGCCCCAGCATTTT.

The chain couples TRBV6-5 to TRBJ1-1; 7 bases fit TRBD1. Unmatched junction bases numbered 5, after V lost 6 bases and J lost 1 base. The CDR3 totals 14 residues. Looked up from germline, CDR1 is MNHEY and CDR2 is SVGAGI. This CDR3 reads CASRTGWANTEAFF. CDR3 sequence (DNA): TGTGCCAGCAGGACAGGGTGGGCGAACACTGAAGCTTTCTTT.

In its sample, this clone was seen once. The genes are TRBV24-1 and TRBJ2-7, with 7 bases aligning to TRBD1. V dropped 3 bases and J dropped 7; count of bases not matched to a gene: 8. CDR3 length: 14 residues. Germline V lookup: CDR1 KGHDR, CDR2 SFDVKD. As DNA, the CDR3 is TGTGCCACCAGTGATGATACTACAGGGGAGGAGCAGTACTTC. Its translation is CATSDDTTGEEQYF.

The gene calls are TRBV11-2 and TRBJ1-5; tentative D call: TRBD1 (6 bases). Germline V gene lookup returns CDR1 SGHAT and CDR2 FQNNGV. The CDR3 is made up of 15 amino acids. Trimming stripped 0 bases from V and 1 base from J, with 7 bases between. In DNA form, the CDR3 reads TGTGCCAGCAGCTTAGAAACAGGGAGCAATCAGCCCCAGCATTTT. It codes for CASSLETGSNQPQHF.

CDR3 sequence reads: CASSPPAVGTDTQYF. Here the CDR3 DNA reads TGTGCCAGCAGTCCCCCGGCGGTGGGCACAGATACGCAGTATTTT. The rearrangement joins TRBV27 to TRBJ2-3; D not certain. The CDR3 extends over 15 amino acids. In germline, CDR1 is MNHEY, CDR2 SMNVEV (reference sequence). Deletions cut 5 bases from V and 1 base from J, with 13 bases between.

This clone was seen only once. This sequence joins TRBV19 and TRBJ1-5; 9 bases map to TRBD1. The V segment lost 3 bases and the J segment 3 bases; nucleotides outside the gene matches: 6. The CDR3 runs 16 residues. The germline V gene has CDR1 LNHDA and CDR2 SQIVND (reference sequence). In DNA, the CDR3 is TGTGCCAGTAGTATTCAAGGACAGGGGTTCAATCAGCCCCAGCATTTT. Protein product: CASSIQGQGFNQPQHF.

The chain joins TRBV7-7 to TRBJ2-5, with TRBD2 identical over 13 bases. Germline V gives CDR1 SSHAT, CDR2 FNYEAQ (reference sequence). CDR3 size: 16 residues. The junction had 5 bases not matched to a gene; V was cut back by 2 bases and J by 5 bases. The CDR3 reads CASSLKGLAGWETQYF. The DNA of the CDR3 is TGTGCCAGCAGCTTAAAGGGACTAGCGGGGTGGGAGACCCAGTACTTC.

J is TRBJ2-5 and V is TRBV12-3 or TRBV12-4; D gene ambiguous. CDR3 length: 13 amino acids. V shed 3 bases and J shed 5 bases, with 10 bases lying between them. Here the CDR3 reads CASSLMGPETQYF. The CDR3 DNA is TGTGCCAGCAGTTTGATGGGCCCGGAGACCCAGTACTTC.

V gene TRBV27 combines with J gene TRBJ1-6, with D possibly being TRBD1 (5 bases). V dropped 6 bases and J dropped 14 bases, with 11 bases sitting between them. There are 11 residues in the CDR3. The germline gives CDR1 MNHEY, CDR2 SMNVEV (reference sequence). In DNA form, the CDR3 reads TGTGCCAGCAGAGGGGTAAGGGCCCTCCACTTT. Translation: CASRGVRALHF.